This TCR beta chain was recorded in a study of cytomegalovirus exposure and HLA in healthy donors (dated by TCRdb to 2016 to 2017). Regarding the complete study: An earlier analysis of approximately 550 of the donors reported approximately 300 Gb of sequence data and around 120 million unique TCR beta sequences from 190 million or so T cells. On average, 235,054 unique TCR beta nucleotide sequences were sequenced per donor among roughly 430 genotyped donors of the cohort, with 15% to 20% of those sequences being non-productive. In an earlier analysis of around 540 of the donors, high-throughput TCR beta sequencing was used to judge whether each TCR beta V gene segment behaved as functional or pseudogenic. Because of strong linkage in the cohort, roughly five DR-DQ haplotypes were treated as single units for association and clustering. All discovery cohort repertoires had been generated using a single sequencing platform. In a later genetic analysis, genome-wide SNP genotypes for about three fifths of the roughly 670 donors were used, and that subset was treated as a discovery cohort. Along with the roughly 670-subject first cohort, a separate validation cohort of roughly 110 different subjects was used. The later analysis used no new phenotypic data to find candidate immune exposures, relying instead on TCR beta sequences and their occurrence across donors. The number of donors typed differed by locus, with roughly 629-640 for A, B, C, DRB1 and DQB1, 522 for DQA1, under 610 for DPA1, and 450 to 480 for DPB1. The aim of the study was to test whether cataloging public T cell receptors could identify signatures of past pathogen exposure. HLA typing covered class I and class II loci at four-digit resolution. The study used immunosequencing to profile the T cell repertoires of several hundred subjects and linked those repertoires to cytomegalovirus serostatus. A later analysis re-examined previously published TCR beta repertoires from just over 650 donors and added high-resolution HLA genotyping to investigate patterns of TCR occurrence. Around 330 gigabases of sequencing data and tens of millions of unique TCR sequences made up an early release that covered approximately 700 HLA-typed donors. To predict cytomegalovirus infection status, the study combined high-throughput TCR immunosequencing, statistical association of individual TCRs with disease status, and machine learning. Donor age, sex, ethnicity and CMV serostatus were compiled alongside the repertoire data. Among the roughly 400 genotyped donors, around 79% belonged to the genetic ancestry cluster associated with self-reported Caucasian donors.

To note about this clone: What antigen it recognizes has not been identified. Per-base qualities were not stored, and no clone one base away is much larger.

Here is what the overall study found, with its caveats: Specific HLA alleles were associated with 15,000 to 20,000 TCR beta sequences at a false discovery rate of 0.05 in a later analysis. Roughly uniform sequencing depth across donors was assumed in presence/absence analyses, although this assumption may not hold. In the study, approximately 160 TCR beta chains were listed as associated with cytomegalovirus. A later genetic analysis reported fewer N-insertions in productive TCRs among donors in an Asian-associated ancestry cluster than the roughly 700-donor mean. Because HLA typing was missing for some donors at each locus, association tests included only the typed subset. Correlated functional status among segregating V segments might reflect linkage disequilibrium, but an unknown experimental factor could not be ruled out. According to a later analysis, parvovirus B19, influenza, CMV and Epstein-Barr virus appeared linked to several top co-occurrence clusters. In vitro tests confirmed that a few of the cytomegalovirus-associated TCR beta chains recognize cytomegalovirus antigens. The classifier was reported to diagnose cytomegalovirus status with high specificity and sensitivity in both the original cohort and the validation cohort. Some IMGT-functional V segments, including TRBV6-2 and TRBV6-3, could not be told apart with the 87-base-pair reads, so those segments were excluded. It was suggested by the authors that the approach could potentially be generalized to other disease states and immunological phenotypes. In a later analysis, most CMV-associated TCR beta chains were found to appear HLA-restricted, with HLA associations seemingly driven largely by CMV exposure. In a later analysis, HLA-associated TCR beta chains were found to be more clonally expanded and to have lower generation probabilities than equally common non-associated chains. Most TCR sequences were observed very rarely across donors, whereas some public TCRs were present in many individuals. Only TCR beta chains were sequenced in this cohort, and the absence of alpha or paired-chain data limited detectable features. A further reported finding was that TCR beta sequences accurately predicted the HLA-A and HLA-B alleles for most subjects in the first cohort. When HLA alleles, especially DR and DQ, strongly co-occurred, attributing TCR associations to individual alleles was difficult. According to a later analysis, TCR association rates differed among HLA loci, with DRB1 alleles showing the most associated TCRs and HLA-C alleles showing the fewest. An association between a missense DCLRE1C variant and V-gene and J-gene trimming of TCR beta chains was found in a later genetic analysis and replicated in an independent cohort. In an earlier analysis of fewer than 700 of the donors, most TCR beta V segments appeared in productive rearrangements about 87% or about 30% of the time, broadly matching IMGT annotations. A cluster of highly shared sequence variants was judged likely to be a technical artifact of the sequencing pipeline. Immune exposure information for the cohort was limited to CMV serostatus. The earlier analysis of 587 of the donors excluded roughly 16 rarely observed V segments, including chromosome 9 orphons, because counts were too low.

Library construction relied on the immunoSEQ multiplex PCR assay. For the multiplex PCR, a mixture combining 60 forward primers for TCR Vbeta segments and 13 reverse primers for TCR Jbeta segments was used. Amplification of the CDR3 region of rearranged TCR beta genes was performed with a multiplex PCR assay on genomic DNA. The Illumina HiSeq System was used to sequence the amplified TCR beta libraries as 87-base-pair reads. From the authors' description of their analysis: Across the 670 or so repertoires, a later analysis counted tens of millions of unique TCR beta chains, 9 million to 14 million of which were shared by at least two donors. A nearest-neighbor algorithm error-corrected the raw reads and collapsed the reads into unique sequences, merging closely related sequences to remove PCR and sequencing errors. To assign V, D and J gene segments, CDR3 sequences were aligned to IMGT reference sequences. For a sequence to be retained, at least a six-nucleotide match to both a V gene segment and a J gene segment was required. A rearrangement counted as productive if the CDR3 had no stop codons and remained in frame with V and J, and every other rearrangement counted as non-productive. Following IMGT convention, CDR3 was defined as the stretch from the second conserved V-encoded cysteine up to the conserved J-encoded phenylalanine. Sequences without an unambiguous match to a single V gene segment were excluded from the earlier analysis of almost 600 of the donors. An earlier analysis of 587 of the donors called V segments functional above 56.7% productive rearrangements and segregating when the between-donor standard deviation exceeded 5%. To diagnose cytomegalovirus status from the catalog of TCR beta chain sequences, a statistical classification framework was built. V and J gene assignment, in a later analysis, came from comparing TCR nucleotide sequences with IMGT/GENE-DB human TR gene sequences. The TCRdist pipeline was used in a later analysis to assign CDR3 sequences and most-parsimonious VDJ recombination scenarios. In a later analysis, every TCR beta chain was defined by the combination of its CDR3 amino acid sequence and its V-gene family, and reads without a unique V-gene family were dropped. In a later analysis, approximately 640 highly shared, low-generation-probability nucleotide sequences were removed to address suspected cross-contamination and a sequencing artifact. In a later analysis, a clonal expansion index for each public chain was calculated from normalized within-repertoire ranks of inferred template counts. In a later analysis, generation probabilities were computed using a VDJ recombination model fitted to out-of-frame rearrangements, and the results were checked against IGoR. A later analysis scored TCR-TCR, TCR-HLA and TCR-CMV co-occurrence with hypergeometric tests, applying a repertoire-size bias correction to TCR pairs. In a later analysis, false discovery rates were estimated by permuting HLA or CMV assignments 20 times. In a later analysis, co-occurring TCRs were grouped using DBSCAN, with TCRdist sequence similarity added in when clustering inside HLA-allele-positive subsets. Repertoires with fewer than 30,000 or more than 120,000 public chains were left out of co-occurrence clustering, as were several repertoires with anomalous nucleotide sharing. In TCRdb, the immuneACCESS table is reduced to in-frame sequences with V and J assigned. These tables do not hold every clone; where another copy was compared, an unresolved V gene accounts for under half, and the others remain unexplained. V and J calls and clone size come straight from that table; D and trimming were deduced from the DNA. A total of some 220,000 clones appear in this sample, 77% of them only once. The top ten hold 2.7% of the sample.

V is trimmed back by 0 bases and J by 7 bases, and the junction contains 3 bases that no gene match accounts for. Per the germline V gene, LGHNA is the CDR1 and YNFKEQ is the CDR2. The CDR3 numbers 15 residues from cysteine through phenylalanine. The retained sequence is limited to the CDR3, 45 bases, with the frame set at the first base. The cohort comprised 666 healthy bone marrow donors. Cohort members were all nominally healthy when sampled, although unrecorded immune exposures were likely present. The donor tested CMV seropositive and was one of the 289 seropositive cohort members. A peripheral blood sample was provided by each donor, and peripheral blood mononuclear cells were used for TCR beta sequencing. The Qiagen DNeasy Blood Extraction Kit was used to extract genomic DNA from the blood cell samples.

The sequence was collected from a woman in her sixties in good health and CMV-seropositive. The chain is assembled from TRBV4-2 and TRBJ1-6, and TRBD1 matches 7 of the central bases. The sample was PBMCs. Here is the DNA: TGTGCCAGCAGCCAAGACACAGGGGACAATTCACCCCTCCACTTT. Translated, this gives CASSQDTGDNSPLHF.